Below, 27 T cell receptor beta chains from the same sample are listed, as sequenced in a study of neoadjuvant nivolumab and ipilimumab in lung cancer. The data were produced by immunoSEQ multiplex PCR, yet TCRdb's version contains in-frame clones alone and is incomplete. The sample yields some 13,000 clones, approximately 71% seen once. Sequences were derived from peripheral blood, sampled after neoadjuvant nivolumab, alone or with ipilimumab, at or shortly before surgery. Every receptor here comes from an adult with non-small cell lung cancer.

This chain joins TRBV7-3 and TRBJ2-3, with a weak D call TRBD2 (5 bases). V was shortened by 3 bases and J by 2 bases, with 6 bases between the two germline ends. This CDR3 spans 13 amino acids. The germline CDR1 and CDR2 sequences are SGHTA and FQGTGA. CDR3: CASSFGDTDTQYF. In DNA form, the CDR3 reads TGTGCCAGCAGCTTCGGGGACACAGATACGCAGTATTTT.

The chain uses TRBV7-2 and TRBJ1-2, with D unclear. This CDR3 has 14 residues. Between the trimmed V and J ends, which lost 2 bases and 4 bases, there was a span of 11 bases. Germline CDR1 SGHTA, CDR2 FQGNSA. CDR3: CASSLTGRSYGYTF. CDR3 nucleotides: TGTGCCAGCAGCTTAACCGGGAGATCCTATGGCTACACCTTC.

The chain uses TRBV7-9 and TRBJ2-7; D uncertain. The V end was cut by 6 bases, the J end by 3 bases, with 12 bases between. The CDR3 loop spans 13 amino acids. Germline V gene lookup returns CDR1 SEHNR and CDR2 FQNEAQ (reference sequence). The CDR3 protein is CASRPKDGYEQYF. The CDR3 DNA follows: TGTGCCAGCAGACCAAAAGACGGCTACGAGCAGTACTTC.

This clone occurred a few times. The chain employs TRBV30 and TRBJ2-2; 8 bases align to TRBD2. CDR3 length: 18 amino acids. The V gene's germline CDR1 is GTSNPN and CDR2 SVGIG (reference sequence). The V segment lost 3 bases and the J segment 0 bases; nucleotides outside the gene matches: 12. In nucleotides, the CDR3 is TGTGCCTGGAGCGGGGGAGCGGGAGCGGGGGCGAACACCGGGGAGCTGTTTTTT. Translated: CAWSGGAGAGANTGELFF.

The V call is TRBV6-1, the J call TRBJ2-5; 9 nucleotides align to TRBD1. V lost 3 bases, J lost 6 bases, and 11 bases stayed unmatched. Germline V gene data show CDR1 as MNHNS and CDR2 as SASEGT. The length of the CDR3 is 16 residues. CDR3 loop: CASSEGGTGFVKTQYF. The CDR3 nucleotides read TGTGCCAGCAGTGAGGGCGGGACAGGGTTCGTTAAGACCCAGTACTTC.

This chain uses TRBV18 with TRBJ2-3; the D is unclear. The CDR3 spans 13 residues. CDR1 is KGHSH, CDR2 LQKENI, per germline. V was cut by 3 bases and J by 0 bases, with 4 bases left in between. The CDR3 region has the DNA TGTGCCAGCTCACCGGGGAGCACAGATACGCAGTATTTT. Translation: CASSPGSTDTQYF.

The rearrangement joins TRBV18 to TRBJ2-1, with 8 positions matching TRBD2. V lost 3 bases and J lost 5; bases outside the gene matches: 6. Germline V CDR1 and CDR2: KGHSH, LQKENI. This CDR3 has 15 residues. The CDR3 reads CASSPLAGRHNEQFF. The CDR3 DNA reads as TGTGCCAGCTCACCGCTAGCGGGCCGACACAATGAGCAGTTCTTC.

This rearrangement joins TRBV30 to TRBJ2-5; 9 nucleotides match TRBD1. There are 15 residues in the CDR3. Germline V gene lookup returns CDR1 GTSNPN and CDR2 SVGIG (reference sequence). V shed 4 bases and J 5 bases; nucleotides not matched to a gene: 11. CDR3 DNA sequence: TGTGCCTGGACTACCCTGGGGACAGGGAAGGAGACCCAGTACTTC. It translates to CAWTTLGTGKETQYF.

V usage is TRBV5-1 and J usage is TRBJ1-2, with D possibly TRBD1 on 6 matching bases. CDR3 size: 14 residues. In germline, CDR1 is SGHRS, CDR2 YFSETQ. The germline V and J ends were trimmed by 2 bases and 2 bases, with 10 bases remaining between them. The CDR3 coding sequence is TGCGCCAGCAGCTTAGGGGGGGCCAACTATGGCTACACCTTC. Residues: CASSLGGANYGYTF.

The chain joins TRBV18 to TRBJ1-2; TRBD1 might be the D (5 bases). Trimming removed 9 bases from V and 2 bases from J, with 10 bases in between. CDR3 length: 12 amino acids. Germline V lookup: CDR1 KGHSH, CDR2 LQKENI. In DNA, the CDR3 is TGTGCCAGTTTCAGGGTGAACTATGGCTACACCTTC. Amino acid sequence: CASFRVNYGYTF.

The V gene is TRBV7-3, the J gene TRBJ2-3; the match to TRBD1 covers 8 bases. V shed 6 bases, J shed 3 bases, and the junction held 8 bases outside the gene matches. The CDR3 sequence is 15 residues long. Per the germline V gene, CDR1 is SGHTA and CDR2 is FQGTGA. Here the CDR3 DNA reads TGTGCCAGCAGAACAGGGGGAGTTTTAACAGATACGCAGTATTTT. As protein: CASRTGGVLTDTQYF.

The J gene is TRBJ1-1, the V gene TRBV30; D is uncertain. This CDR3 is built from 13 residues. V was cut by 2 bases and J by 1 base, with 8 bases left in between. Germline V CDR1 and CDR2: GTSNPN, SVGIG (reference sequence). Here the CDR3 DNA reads TGTGCCTGGAGTCAACACCGGAACACTGAAGCTTTCTTT. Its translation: CAWSQHRNTEAFF.

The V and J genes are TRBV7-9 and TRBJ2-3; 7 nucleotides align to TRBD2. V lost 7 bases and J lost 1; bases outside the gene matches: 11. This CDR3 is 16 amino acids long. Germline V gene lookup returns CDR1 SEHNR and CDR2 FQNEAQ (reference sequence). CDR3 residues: CASTEEAGAGTDTQYF. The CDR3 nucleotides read TGTGCCAGCACCGAAGAGGCGGGAGCGGGCACAGATACGCAGTATTTT.

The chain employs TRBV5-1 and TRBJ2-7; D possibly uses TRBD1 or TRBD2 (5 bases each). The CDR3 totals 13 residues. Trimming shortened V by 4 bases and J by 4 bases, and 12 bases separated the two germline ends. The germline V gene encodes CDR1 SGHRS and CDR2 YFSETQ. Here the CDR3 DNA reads TGCGCCAGCAGCCCCGGGACGCCGTACGAGCAGTACTTC. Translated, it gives CASSPGTPYEQYF.

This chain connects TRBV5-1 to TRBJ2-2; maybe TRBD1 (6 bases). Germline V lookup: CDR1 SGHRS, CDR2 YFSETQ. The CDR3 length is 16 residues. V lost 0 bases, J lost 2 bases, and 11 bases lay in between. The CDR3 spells CASSLAGTLNTGELFF. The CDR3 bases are TGCGCCAGCAGCTTGGCGGGGACACTAAACACCGGGGAGCTGTTTTTT.

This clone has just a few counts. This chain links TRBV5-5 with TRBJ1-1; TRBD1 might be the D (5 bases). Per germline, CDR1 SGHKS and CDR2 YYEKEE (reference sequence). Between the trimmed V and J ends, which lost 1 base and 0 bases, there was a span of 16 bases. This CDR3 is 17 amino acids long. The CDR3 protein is CASSLFGTGTMNTEAFF. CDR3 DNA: TGTGCCAGCAGCTTGTTCGGTACAGGTACTATGAACACTGAAGCTTTCTTT.

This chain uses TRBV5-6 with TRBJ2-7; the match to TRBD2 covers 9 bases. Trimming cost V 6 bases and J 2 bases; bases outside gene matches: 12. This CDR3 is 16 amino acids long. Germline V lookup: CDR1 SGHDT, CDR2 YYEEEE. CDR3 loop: CASNFRAGGPPYEQYF. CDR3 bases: TGTGCCAGCAACTTTAGGGCGGGAGGGCCCCCCTACGAGCAGTACTTC.

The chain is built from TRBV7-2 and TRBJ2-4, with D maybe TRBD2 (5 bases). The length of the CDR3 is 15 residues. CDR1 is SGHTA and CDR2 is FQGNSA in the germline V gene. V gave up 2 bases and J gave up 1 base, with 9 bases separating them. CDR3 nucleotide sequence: TGTGCCAGCAGCTTAATTCCGGGGGCCAAAAACATTCAGTACTTC. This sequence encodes CASSLIPGAKNIQYF. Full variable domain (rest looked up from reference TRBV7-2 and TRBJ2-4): GAGVSQSPSNKVTEKGKDVELRCDPISGHTALYWYRQSLGQGLEFLIYFQGNSAPDKSGLPSDRFSAERTGGSVSTLTIQRTQQEDSAVYLCASSLIPGAKNIQYFGAGTRLSVL.

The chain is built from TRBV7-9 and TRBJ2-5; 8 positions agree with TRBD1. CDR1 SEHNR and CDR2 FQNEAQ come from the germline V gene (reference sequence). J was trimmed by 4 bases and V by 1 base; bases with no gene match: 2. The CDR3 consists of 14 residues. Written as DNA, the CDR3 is TGTGCCAGCAGCTTAGGGACAGGGTCAGAGACCCAGTACTTC. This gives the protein CASSLGTGSETQYF.

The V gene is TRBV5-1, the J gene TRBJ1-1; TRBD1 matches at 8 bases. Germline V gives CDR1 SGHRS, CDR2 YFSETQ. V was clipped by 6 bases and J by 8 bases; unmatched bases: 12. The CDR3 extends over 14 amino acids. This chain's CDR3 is CASKGTGWEEEAFF. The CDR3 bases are TGCGCCAGCAAGGGGACAGGATGGGAAGAGGAAGCTTTCTTT.

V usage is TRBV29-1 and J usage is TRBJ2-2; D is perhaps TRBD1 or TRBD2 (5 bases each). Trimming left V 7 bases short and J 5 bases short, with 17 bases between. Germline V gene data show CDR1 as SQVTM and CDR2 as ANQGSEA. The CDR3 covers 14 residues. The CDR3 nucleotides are TGCAGCGCAACCGGGACCCTGGATACCGGGGAGCTGTTTTTT. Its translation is CSATGTLDTGELFF.

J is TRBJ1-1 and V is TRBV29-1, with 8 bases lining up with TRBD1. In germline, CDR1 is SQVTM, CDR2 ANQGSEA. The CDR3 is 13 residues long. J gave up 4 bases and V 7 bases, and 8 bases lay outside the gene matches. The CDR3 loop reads CSGRQGNPTEAFF. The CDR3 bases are TGCAGCGGGCGACAGGGGAACCCCACTGAAGCTTTCTTT.

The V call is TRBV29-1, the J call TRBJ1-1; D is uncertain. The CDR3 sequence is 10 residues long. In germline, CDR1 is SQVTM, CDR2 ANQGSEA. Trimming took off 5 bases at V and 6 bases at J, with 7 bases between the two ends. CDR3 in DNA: TGCAGCGTTCTGTCGGCTGAAGCTTTCTTT. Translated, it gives CSVLSAEAFF.

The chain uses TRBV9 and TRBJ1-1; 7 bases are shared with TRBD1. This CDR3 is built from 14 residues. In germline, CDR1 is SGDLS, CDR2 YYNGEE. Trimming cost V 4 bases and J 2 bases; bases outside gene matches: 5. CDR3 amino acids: CASSIRTGNTEAFF. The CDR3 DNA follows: TGTGCCAGCAGCATTCGGACAGGTAACACTGAAGCTTTCTTT.

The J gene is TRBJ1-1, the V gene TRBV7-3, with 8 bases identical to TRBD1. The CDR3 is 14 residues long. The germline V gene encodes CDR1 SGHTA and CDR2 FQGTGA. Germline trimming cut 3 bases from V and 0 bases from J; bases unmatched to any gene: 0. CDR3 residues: CASSLDRVNTEAFF. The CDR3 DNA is TGTGCCAGCAGCTTGGACAGGGTGAACACTGAAGCTTTCTTT.

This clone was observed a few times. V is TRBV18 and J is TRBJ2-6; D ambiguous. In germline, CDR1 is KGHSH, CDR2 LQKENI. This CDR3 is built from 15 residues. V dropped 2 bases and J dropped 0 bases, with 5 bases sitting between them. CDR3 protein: CASSPVVSGANVLTF. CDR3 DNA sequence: TGTGCCAGCTCACCAGTGGTCTCTGGGGCCAACGTCCTGACTTTC. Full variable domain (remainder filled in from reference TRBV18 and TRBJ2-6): NAGVMQNPRHLVRRRGQEARLRCSPMKGHSHVYWYRQLPEEGLKFMVYLQKENIIDESGMPKERFSAEFPKEGPSILRIQQVVRGDSAAYFCASSPVVSGANVLTFGAGSRLTVL.

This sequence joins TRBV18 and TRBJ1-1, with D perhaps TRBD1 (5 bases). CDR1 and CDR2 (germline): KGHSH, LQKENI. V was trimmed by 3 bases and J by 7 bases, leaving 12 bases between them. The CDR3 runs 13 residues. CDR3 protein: CASSPRDGNEAFF. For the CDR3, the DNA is TGTGCCAGCTCACCCCGGGACGGAAATGAAGCTTTCTTT.